This TCR beta chain was recovered during a study of vaccination and CD4 T cells after COVID-19. Points on this clonotype: The target antigen is unknown.

Sequenced with the Oncomine TCR Beta short-read assay was DNA taken from cultured CD4+ T cells. Each CDR3 protein gets one entry after TCRdb re-called the PCR reads with MiXCR. The repertoire includes over 12,000 distinct CDR3 sequences, 48% of them detected once, and 14% sits in the top ten. Treatment meaning: approximately 9-day PBMC culture with coronavirus spike peptide pools or control peptides (ViraFEST assay). Sequenced material: CD4+ T cells from blood, cultured in vitro. This receptor was taken from a human donor who had recovered from COVID-19.

The CDR3 here is CASSLSGGFGETQYF. CDR3 nucleotide sequence: TGTGCCAGCAGCCTCAGTGGGGGCTTTGGGGAGACCCAGTACTTC. The rearrangement links TRBV7-8 to TRBJ2-5; TRBD1 might be the D (6 bases). The CDR3 runs to 15 residues. Trimming removed 5 bases from V and 5 bases from J, with 18 bases in between. Germline loops: CDR1 SGHVS, CDR2 FQNEAQ. The full variable domain, with the rest looked up from reference TRBV7-8 and TRBJ2-5, is GAGVSQSPRYKVAKRGQDVALRCDPISGHVSLFWYQQALGQGPEFLTYFQNEAQLDKSGLPSDRFFAERPEGSVSTLKIQRTQQEDSAVYLCASSLSGGFGETQYFGPGTRLLVL.